A selection of T cell receptor beta chains follows, all from one sample in a study. TCRdb redid the calling of the RT-PCR reads with MiXCR, one entry per CDR3 protein. There are fewer than 800,000 distinct CDR3 sequences in the sample; 13% to 15% occur only once, and roughly 3.6% lies in the top ten. The specimen sequenced was memory CD4+ T cells from blood. The receptors derive from a female donor in good health, serving as a healthy control. CDR3s include the opening cysteine and the closing phenylalanine or tryptophan. A D gene is named only where the DNA matches it firmly. A row's size may be missing; if present it is once, few, many or a size class.

j_call: TRBJ2-5; d_call: NA; v_call: TRBV24-1; clone_size: NA; cdr3_length: 13; cdr3_aa: CATSDRGRETQYF; cdr3_nt: TGTGCCACCAGTGACAGGGGTCGGGAGACCCAGTACTTC
j_call: TRBJ2-2; d_call: TRBD1; v_call: TRBV29-1; clone_size: many; cdr3_length: 13; cdr3_aa: CSVDRDTTGELFF; cdr3_nt: TGCAGCGTGGACAGGGATACGACCGGGGAGCTGTTTTTT
j_call: TRBJ2-1; d_call: TRBD2; v_call: TRBV5-1; clone_size: few; cdr3_length: 17; cdr3_aa: CASRGGTSGLFYNEQFF; cdr3_nt: TGCGCCAGCAGGGGCGGGACTAGCGGCCTATTCTACAATGAGCAGTTCTTC
j_call: TRBJ2-5; d_call: NA; v_call: TRBV20-1; clone_size: many; cdr3_length: 14; cdr3_aa: CSATAHPVQETQYF; cdr3_nt: TGCAGTGCTACAGCCCACCCCGTTCAAGAGACCCAGTACTTC
j_call: TRBJ1-6; d_call: TRBD1; v_call: TRBV18; clone_size: NA; cdr3_length: 14; cdr3_aa: CASSRTGLDSPLHF; cdr3_nt: TGTGCCAGCTCACGGACAGGCCTAGATTCACCCCTCCACTTT
j_call: TRBJ2-3; d_call: NA; v_call: TRBV20-1; clone_size: NA; cdr3_length: 14; cdr3_aa: CSARDGLSTDTQYF; cdr3_nt: TGCAGTGCTAGGGACGGGCTCAGCACAGATACGCAGTATTTT
j_call: TRBJ2-7; d_call: NA; v_call: TRBV6-2/TRBV6-3; clone_size: few; cdr3_length: 17; cdr3_aa: CASSYPLPSSGTYEQYF; cdr3_nt: TGTGCCAGCAGTTACCCGCTACCCTCTTCCGGGACCTACGAGCAGTACTTC
j_call: TRBJ2-7; d_call: TRBD2; v_call: TRBV6-6; clone_size: many; cdr3_length: 15; cdr3_aa: CASSKGLAASYEQYF; cdr3_nt: TGTGCCAGCAGTAAGGGACTAGCGGCCTCCTACGAGCAGTACTTC
j_call: TRBJ2-7; d_call: NA; v_call: TRBV6-5; clone_size: NA; cdr3_length: 14; cdr3_aa: CASSYSGAGYEQYF; cdr3_nt: TGTGCCAGCAGTTACTCGGGGGCCGGCTACGAGCAGTACTTC
j_call: TRBJ2-1; d_call: NA; v_call: TRBV20-1; clone_size: few; cdr3_length: 15; cdr3_aa: CSARDQRRGVGEQFF; cdr3_nt: TGCAGTGCTAGAGACCAGCGCAGGGGTGTTGGTGAGCAGTTCTTC
j_call: TRBJ1-5; d_call: NA; v_call: TRBV6-6; clone_size: NA; cdr3_length: 12; cdr3_aa: CASSYDGQPQHF; cdr3_nt: TGTGCCAGCAGTTACGACGGTCAGCCCCAGCATTTT
j_call: TRBJ2-5; d_call: NA; v_call: TRBV7-2; clone_size: few; cdr3_length: 12; cdr3_aa: CASSSLPETQYF; cdr3_nt: TGTGCCAGCAGCTCCCTCCCCGAGACCCAGTACTTC
j_call: TRBJ1-4; d_call: NA; v_call: TRBV6-2/TRBV6-3; clone_size: NA; cdr3_length: 13; cdr3_aa: CASNGGLNEKLFF; cdr3_nt: TGTGCCAGCAATGGCGGACTTAATGAAAAACTGTTTTTT
j_call: TRBJ2-1; d_call: TRBD2; v_call: TRBV7-2; clone_size: many; cdr3_length: 14; cdr3_aa: CASSLSGVDNEQFF; cdr3_nt: TGTGCCAGCAGCTTAAGCGGGGTTGACAATGAGCAGTTCTTC
j_call: TRBJ1-1; d_call: NA; v_call: TRBV4-3; clone_size: NA; cdr3_length: 14; cdr3_aa: CASSPEVVNTEAFF; cdr3_nt: TGCGCCAGCAGCCCTGAGGTGGTGAACACTGAAGCTTTCTTT
j_call: TRBJ2-7; d_call: NA; v_call: TRBV7-2; clone_size: few; cdr3_length: 13; cdr3_aa: CASSGDKTYEQYF; cdr3_nt: TGTGCCAGCAGCGGGGACAAGACCTACGAGCAGTACTTC
j_call: TRBJ2-3; d_call: NA; v_call: TRBV7-2; clone_size: few; cdr3_length: 12; cdr3_aa: CASSSTMMAQYF; cdr3_nt: TGTGCCAGCAGCTCTACTATGATGGCGCAGTATTTT
j_call: TRBJ2-6; d_call: TRBD2; v_call: TRBV18; clone_size: NA; cdr3_length: 15; cdr3_aa: CASSGGTSGANVLTF; cdr3_nt: TGTGCCAGCTCCGGGGGGACCTCTGGGGCCAACGTCCTGACTTTC
j_call: TRBJ2-5; d_call: NA; v_call: TRBV7-2; clone_size: NA; cdr3_length: 12; cdr3_aa: CASSSSLEAQYF; cdr3_nt: TGTGCCAGCAGCTCCTCGTTGGAGGCCCAGTACTTC
j_call: TRBJ2-3; d_call: NA; v_call: TRBV18; clone_size: few; cdr3_length: 13; cdr3_aa: CASSPPVAGKQYF; cdr3_nt: TGTGCCAGCTCACCACCGGTTGCAGGGAAGCAGTATTTT
j_call: TRBJ2-7; d_call: NA; v_call: TRBV7-2; clone_size: many; cdr3_length: 13; cdr3_aa: CASSLILYGGQYF; cdr3_nt: TGTGCCAGCAGCTTAATATTATACGGGGGGCAGTACTTC
j_call: TRBJ1-2; d_call: NA; v_call: TRBV5-8; clone_size: few; cdr3_length: 12; cdr3_aa: CASSDDRRGYTF; cdr3_nt: TGTGCCAGCAGCGATGACAGGCGAGGCTACACCTTC
j_call: TRBJ1-1; d_call: NA; v_call: TRBV24-1; clone_size: many; cdr3_length: 15; cdr3_aa: CATSDQSRTETEAFF; cdr3_nt: TGTGCCACCAGTGACCAGTCCCGGACAGAGACTGAAGCTTTCTTT
j_call: TRBJ1-1; d_call: NA; v_call: TRBV6-5; clone_size: NA; cdr3_length: 16; cdr3_aa: CASSYPGVRGRTEAFF; cdr3_nt: TGTGCCAGCAGTTACCCAGGGGTTCGCGGTAGGACTGAAGCTTTCTTT
j_call: TRBJ2-1; d_call: NA; v_call: TRBV2; clone_size: NA; cdr3_length: 13; cdr3_aa: CASSEEVYNEQFF; cdr3_nt: TGTGCCAGCAGTGAAGAGGTGTACAATGAGCAGTTCTTC
j_call: TRBJ2-1; d_call: NA; v_call: TRBV20-1; clone_size: NA; cdr3_length: 15; cdr3_aa: CSARFLAVSVNEQFF; cdr3_nt: TGCAGTGCTAGATTTCTCGCGGTCTCGGTGAATGAGCAGTTCTTC
j_call: TRBJ2-3; d_call: TRBD2; v_call: TRBV20-1; clone_size: NA; cdr3_length: 16; cdr3_aa: CSAYRGLAFQRDTQYF; cdr3_nt: TGCAGTGCGTACAGGGGACTAGCGTTCCAGCGAGATACGCAGTATTTT
j_call: TRBJ2-3; d_call: NA; v_call: TRBV19; clone_size: NA; cdr3_length: 15; cdr3_aa: CASSIGGGTTDTQYF; cdr3_nt: TGTGCCAGTAGTATAGGTGGCGGGACGACTGATACGCAGTATTTT
j_call: TRBJ1-1; d_call: NA; v_call: TRBV12-3/TRBV12-4; clone_size: many; cdr3_length: 11; cdr3_aa: CASSPRGQAFF; cdr3_nt: TGTGCCAGCAGCCCAAGGGGCCAAGCTTTCTTT
j_call: TRBJ1-3; d_call: NA; v_call: TRBV10-3; clone_size: NA; cdr3_length: 16; cdr3_aa: CATGSGQTNSGNTIYF; cdr3_nt: TGTGCCACCGGCTCTGGACAGACCAACTCTGGAAACACCATATATTTT
j_call: TRBJ2-1; d_call: NA; v_call: TRBV6-5; clone_size: many; cdr3_length: 14; cdr3_aa: CASSYKTALSEQFF; cdr3_nt: TGTGCCAGCAGTTACAAAACAGCCTTGAGTGAGCAGTTCTTC
j_call: TRBJ2-7; d_call: NA; v_call: TRBV6-2/TRBV6-3; clone_size: few; cdr3_length: 12; cdr3_aa: CASSYRPSEQYF; cdr3_nt: TGTGCCAGCAGTTACCGCCCCTCCGAGCAGTACTTC
j_call: TRBJ2-5; d_call: TRBD2; v_call: TRBV15; clone_size: few; cdr3_length: 15; cdr3_aa: CATSRNAGGGETQYF; cdr3_nt: TGTGCCACCAGCCGCAACGCGGGGGGCGGCGAGACCCAGTACTTC
j_call: TRBJ1-1; d_call: NA; v_call: TRBV20-1; clone_size: few; cdr3_length: 14; cdr3_aa: CTSVVWDRDTEAFF; cdr3_nt: TGCACCAGTGTTGTCTGGGACCGTGACACTGAAGCTTTCTTT
j_call: TRBJ2-5; d_call: NA; v_call: TRBV11-2; clone_size: many; cdr3_length: 18; cdr3_aa: CASSLVWGSGNPQETQYF; cdr3_nt: TGTGCCAGCAGCTTAGTTTGGGGGTCCGGAAATCCCCAAGAGACCCAGTACTTC
j_call: TRBJ1-1; d_call: NA; v_call: TRBV20-1; clone_size: few; cdr3_length: 15; cdr3_aa: CSARDLGTPNTEAFF; cdr3_nt: TGCAGTGCTAGAGACCTTGGGACACCCAACACTGAAGCTTTCTTT
j_call: TRBJ2-5; d_call: NA; v_call: TRBV28; clone_size: few; cdr3_length: 14; cdr3_aa: CASSSPVVQETQYF; cdr3_nt: TGTGCCAGCAGTTCCCCTGTGGTGCAAGAGACCCAGTACTTC
j_call: TRBJ2-1; d_call: NA; v_call: TRBV12-3/TRBV12-4; clone_size: many; cdr3_length: 14; cdr3_aa: CASRSTEAYNEQFF; cdr3_nt: TGTGCCAGCAGGTCGACAGAGGCCTACAATGAGCAGTTCTTC
j_call: TRBJ2-1; d_call: NA; v_call: TRBV30; clone_size: many; cdr3_length: 10; cdr3_aa: CACSPHEQFF; cdr3_nt: TGTGCCTGCTCGCCCCATGAGCAGTTCTTC
j_call: TRBJ1-2; d_call: NA; v_call: TRBV10-3; clone_size: NA; cdr3_length: 12; cdr3_aa: CAISEKEGGYTF; cdr3_nt: TGTGCCATCAGTGAGAAGGAAGGCGGCTACACCTTC
j_call: TRBJ2-5; d_call: TRBD2; v_call: TRBV5-6; clone_size: NA; cdr3_length: 17; cdr3_aa: CASSPRAAGGQVGTQYF; cdr3_nt: TGTGCCAGCAGCCCGCGGGCAGCGGGAGGGCAGGTCGGGACCCAGTACTTC
j_call: TRBJ2-5; d_call: TRBD2; v_call: TRBV3-1; clone_size: NA; cdr3_length: 16; cdr3_aa: CASSLRTSGDQETQYF; cdr3_nt: TGTGCCAGCAGCCTGAGGACTAGCGGGGACCAAGAGACCCAGTACTTC
j_call: TRBJ2-3; d_call: TRBD1; v_call: TRBV28; clone_size: NA; cdr3_length: 17; cdr3_aa: CASSLYGQGVGRDTQYF; cdr3_nt: TGTGCCAGCAGTTTATACGGGCAGGGGGTAGGTAGAGATACGCAGTATTTT
j_call: TRBJ2-1; d_call: TRBD1; v_call: TRBV4-2; clone_size: NA; cdr3_length: 14; cdr3_aa: CASSQLGQEALQFF; cdr3_nt: TGTGCCAGCAGCCAGTTGGGACAGGAGGCTCTACAGTTCTTC
j_call: TRBJ2-1; d_call: TRBD2; v_call: TRBV18; clone_size: NA; cdr3_length: 16; cdr3_aa: CASSQPGLAGVDEQFF; cdr3_nt: TGTGCCAGCTCACAACCGGGACTAGCGGGAGTGGATGAGCAGTTCTTC
j_call: TRBJ2-5; d_call: TRBD1; v_call: TRBV29-1; clone_size: many; cdr3_length: 13; cdr3_aa: CSAAGTGSETQYF; cdr3_nt: TGCAGCGCGGCCGGGACAGGGAGCGAGACCCAGTACTTC
j_call: TRBJ1-1; d_call: NA; v_call: TRBV4-3; clone_size: NA; cdr3_length: 13; cdr3_aa: CASSRGRTTEAFF; cdr3_nt: TGCGCCAGCAGCCGCGGACGAACCACTGAAGCTTTCTTT
j_call: TRBJ2-1; d_call: NA; v_call: TRBV11-2; clone_size: NA; cdr3_length: 13; cdr3_aa: CASSFINYNEQFF; cdr3_nt: TGTGCCAGCAGCTTTATAAACTACAATGAGCAGTTCTTC
j_call: TRBJ1-1; d_call: NA; v_call: TRBV6-5; clone_size: NA; cdr3_length: 11; cdr3_aa: CASRTRAEAFF; cdr3_nt: TGTGCCAGCAGGACAAGAGCAGAAGCTTTCTTT
j_call: TRBJ2-7; d_call: TRBD2; v_call: TRBV20-1; clone_size: few; cdr3_length: 16; cdr3_aa: CSARGTSGRPTYEQYF; cdr3_nt: TGCAGTGCTCGTGGGACTAGCGGGAGGCCCACCTACGAGCAGTACTTC
j_call: TRBJ2-1; d_call: NA; v_call: TRBV20-1; clone_size: NA; cdr3_length: 15; cdr3_aa: CSAREPRGTYNEQFF; cdr3_nt: TGCAGTGCTAGAGAACCTAGAGGGACCTACAATGAGCAGTTCTTC
j_call: TRBJ1-3; d_call: TRBD1; v_call: TRBV12-3/TRBV12-4; clone_size: NA; cdr3_length: 14; cdr3_aa: CTSRQGGSGNTIYF; cdr3_nt: TGTACCAGCAGACAGGGGGGTTCTGGAAACACCATATATTTT
j_call: TRBJ2-1; d_call: NA; v_call: TRBV6-6; clone_size: few; cdr3_length: 12; cdr3_aa: CASKLADNEQFF; cdr3_nt: TGTGCCAGCAAACTTGCGGACAATGAGCAGTTCTTC
j_call: TRBJ1-5; d_call: NA; v_call: TRBV7-8; clone_size: NA; cdr3_length: 15; cdr3_aa: CASSLELGYNQPQHF; cdr3_nt: TGTGCCAGCAGCTTAGAGTTGGGTTACAATCAGCCCCAGCATTTT
j_call: TRBJ2-5; d_call: TRBD2; v_call: TRBV25-1; clone_size: many; cdr3_length: 15; cdr3_aa: CASSELTSYQETQYF; cdr3_nt: TGTGCCAGCAGTGAATTGACTAGCTACCAAGAGACCCAGTACTTC
j_call: TRBJ1-4; d_call: NA; v_call: TRBV27; clone_size: NA; cdr3_length: 14; cdr3_aa: CASSTGCWDEKLFF; cdr3_nt: TGTGCCAGCAGCACAGGGTGCTGGGATGAAAAACTGTTTTTT
j_call: TRBJ1-4; d_call: TRBD1; v_call: TRBV7-8; clone_size: few; cdr3_length: 17; cdr3_aa: CASSWAPGQGQSEKLFF; cdr3_nt: TGTGCCAGCAGCTGGGCACCAGGACAGGGGCAGAGTGAAAAACTGTTTTTT
j_call: TRBJ2-1; d_call: NA; v_call: TRBV4-3; clone_size: NA; cdr3_length: 15; cdr3_aa: CASSHGTETYNEQFF; cdr3_nt: TGCGCCAGCAGCCACGGGACGGAGACCTACAATGAGCAGTTCTTC
j_call: TRBJ2-1; d_call: NA; v_call: TRBV4-3; clone_size: NA; cdr3_length: 16; cdr3_aa: CASSQDTWGFYNEQFF; cdr3_nt: TGCGCCAGCAGCCAAGACACCTGGGGGTTCTACAATGAGCAGTTCTTC
j_call: TRBJ2-7; d_call: TRBD1; v_call: TRBV10-3; clone_size: many; cdr3_length: 15; cdr3_aa: CAISESGTGVREQYF; cdr3_nt: TGTGCCATCAGTGAGTCCGGGACAGGGGTGAGAGAGCAGTACTTC